The present T cell receptor (beta chain) was sequenced within a study of blood T cells in healthy people across ages. A second 7 to 11 cycle PCR used barcoded and J-beta primers. TCRdb reprocessed the 5' RACE reads via MiXCR and lists one record per CDR3 protein. The sample includes 980,000 or so distinct CDR3 sequences, roughly 50% of them seen just once. This clonotype showed up just a few times. The sequence derives from a man in his thirties or forties in good health. Sequences were obtained from blood.

The CDR3 is CSVGDTSGANVLTF. The CDR3 region has the DNA TGCAGCGTTGGAGACACCTCTGGGGCCAACGTCCTGACTTTC. The genes are TRBV29-1 and TRBJ2-6; D remains unclear. The V end lost 4 bases, the J end lost 0 bases, and 7 bases lay between the germline ends. The germline V gene has CDR1 SQVTM and CDR2 ANQGSEA. The CDR3 has 14 residues.